Listed below are T cell receptor beta chains from one sample, sequenced in a study of T cell responses to AZD1222 COVID-19 vaccine. Data came from immunoSEQ multiplex PCR; TCRdb stores just in-frame clones and leaves some out. The sample lists 110,000 or so clones, more than 85% seen once, with around 2.9% in the top ten. This material consisted of peripheral blood, taken 28 days after the second AZD1222 dose. These receptor sequences come from an adult who received the AZD1222 COVID-19 vaccine. The CDR3 runs from the conserved cysteine through the conserved F or W. A D gene is named only where the DNA matches it firmly. Rows give clone size only sometimes, using once, few, many, or a class for an expanded clone.

14,.,TRBD2,TRBJ2-7,TRBV7-2,TGTGCCAGCAGCCTTAGCGGGGTTGGCTACGAGCAGTACTTC,CASSLSGVGYEQYF
13,.,.,TRBJ1-2,TRBV18,TGTGCCAGCTCATACCAGGGCTTGCATGGCTACACCTTC,CASSYQGLHGYTF
15,few,.,TRBJ1-1,TRBV19,TGTGCCAGTAGTGTCCCTCAGGGCCGGAACACTGAAGCTTTCTTT,CASSVPQGRNTEAFF
15,.,.,TRBJ1-3,TRBV14,TGTGCCAGCAGCCAAGACTTCTTCTCTGGAAACACCATATATTTT,CASSQDFFSGNTIYF
12,.,.,TRBJ2-7,TRBV5-1,TGCGCCAGCAGTCCCCCGAACTACGAGCAGTACTTC,CASSPPNYEQYF
13,few,.,TRBJ2-7,TRBV7-9,TGTGCCAGCAGCCCCCCGGGGCTCCACGAGCAGTACTTC,CASSPPGLHEQYF
15,.,.,TRBJ1-1,TRBV30,TGTGCCTGGGCTAAACGCCTGGGGGGAGTGACTGAAGCTTTCTTT,CAWAKRLGGVTEAFF
16,.,TRBD2,TRBJ2-2,TRBV5-1,TGCGCCAGCAGCTTACTAGCGGGGGAGATCACCGGGGAGCTGTTTTTT,CASSLLAGEITGELFF
12,.,.,TRBJ2-7,TRBV7-9,TGTGCCAGCAGCTTAAGCGGCCCGGAGCAGTACTTC,CASSLSGPEQYF
16,.,.,TRBJ1-6,TRBV9,TGTGCCAGCAGCGGGGGCCCAAGCTCCTATAATTCACCCCTCCACTTT,CASSGGPSSYNSPLHF
15,.,.,TRBJ1-5,TRBV6-1,TGTGCCAGCAGTGGACATGCGGATGGCAATCAGCCCCAGCATTTT,CASSGHADGNQPQHF
15,.,.,TRBJ1-3,TRBV5-6,TGTGCCAGCAGCTTGGCCAACGGACGTGGAAACACCATATATTTT,CASSLANGRGNTIYF
15,.,TRBD2,TRBJ2-1,TRBV2,TGTGCCAGCAGGGCCGTCGGGGGGTTTTACAATGAGCAGTTCTTC,CASRAVGGFYNEQFF
13,.,.,TRBJ2-7,TRBV6-5,TGTGCCAGCATCTCCGGGCAGTCCTACGAGCAGTACTTC,CASISGQSYEQYF
16,many,.,TRBJ1-5,TRBV6-2/TRBV6-3,TGTGCCAGCAGTTACTTCGACAGATTTGACAATCAGCCCCAGCATTTT,CASSYFDRFDNQPQHF
14,.,.,TRBJ2-3,TRBV11-2,TGTGCCAGCAGCGCCGGGGGACACACAGATACGCAGTATTTT,CASSAGGHTDTQYF
14,.,.,TRBJ2-1,TRBV6-4,TGTGCCAGCAGTGTAACCAGGGAGGTAAATGAGCAGTTCTTC,CASSVTREVNEQFF
16,.,.,TRBJ2-1,TRBV6-6,TGTGCCAGCAGTTCACGAGGGGCCAGCTCCTACAATGAGCAGTTCTTC,CASSSRGASSYNEQFF
16,.,.,TRBJ1-6,TRBV11-2,TGTGCCAGCAGCTTGGGGGGGACCGTTGCGTATTCACCCCTCCACTTT,CASSLGGTVAYSPLHF
12,.,.,TRBJ1-4,TRBV6-1,TGTGCCAGCAGTGAACTCGGGGGGAATCTGTTTTTT,CASSELGGNLFF
13,.,.,TRBJ2-3,TRBV12-3/TRBV12-4,TGTGCCAGCGGGAAAGGGGGGCCAGATACGCAGTATTTT,CASGKGGPDTQYF
17,.,TRBD2,TRBJ2-4,TRBV3-1/TRBV3-2,TGTGCCAGCAGCCAAAGGCGCGGGGGGCTAGCCAAAAACATTCAGTACTTC,CASSQRRGGLAKNIQYF
13,.,.,TRBJ1-2,TRBV19,TGTGCCAGTAGTGCCGGTCGAAGGTATGGCTACACCTTC,CASSAGRRYGYTF
12,.,.,TRBJ1-2,TRBV12-5,TGTGCTAGTGGTTTGCATGGAGCCGGCTACACCTTC,CASGLHGAGYTF
12,.,.,TRBJ1-5,TRBV19,TGTGCCAGTAGTATCGGGCTCCAGCCCCAGCATTTT,CASSIGLQPQHF
12,.,.,TRBJ1-2,TRBV14,TGTGCCAGCAGCCCAAATGACAGTGGCTACACCTTC,CASSPNDSGYTF
14,.,.,TRBJ2-1,TRBV7-9,TGTGCCACAGATCGAGGCCGATCAGGCAATGAGCAGTTCTTC,CATDRGRSGNEQFF
16,once,TRBD1,TRBJ1-5,TRBV5-8,TGTGCCAGCAGACGGAGGACAGGGGGTTTCAATCAGCCCCAGCATTTT,CASRRRTGGFNQPQHF
13,.,.,TRBJ2-1,TRBV28,TGTGCCAGCAGCGACGGGGGCCTGGATGAGCAGTTCTTC,CASSDGGLDEQFF
16,.,.,TRBJ1-4,TRBV19,TGTGCCAGTAGTATGGGGGACATTTCAACTAATGAAAAACTGTTTTTT,CASSMGDISTNEKLFF
14,.,.,TRBJ1-5,TRBV7-8,TGTGCCAGCAGCTCGTCGGGGGTCAATCAGCCCCAGCATTTT,CASSSSGVNQPQHF
13,.,.,TRBJ2-5,TRBV6-5,TGTGCCAGCAGTCTGGTCGGCCAAGAGACCCAGTACTTC,CASSLVGQETQYF
14,.,.,TRBJ1-2,TRBV28,TGTGCCAGCAGTTTACGGGAGACCGGAGGGGGCTACACCTTC,CASSLRETGGGYTF
15,.,.,TRBJ2-7,TRBV5-1,TGCGCCAGCAGCTTGGGGACCGACGACACCTACGAGCAGTACTTC,CASSLGTDDTYEQYF
13,.,TRBD1,TRBJ1-1,TRBV5-5,TGTGCCAGCAGCTTGGCGAGTGACAGGGTAGCTTTCTTT,CASSLASDRVAFF
14,.,.,TRBJ2-7,TRBV30,TGTGCCTGGAACAATCCAGGGCCTCGGAACGAGCAGTACTTC,CAWNNPGPRNEQYF
13,few,.,TRBJ1-1,TRBV4-1,TGCGCCAGCAGCCATATAGGGTACACTGAAGCTTTCTTT,CASSHIGYTEAFF